These 23 T cell receptor beta chains originate from one sample sequenced in a study of metastatic and nonmetastatic thyroid tumors. Through MiXCR, TCRdb re-clonotyped the PCR reads. The table records roughly 27,000 clones, 24% of them present only once. Ahead of thyroid surgery, no patient had received treatment of any kind. The sequenced sample was blood. The receptors originated from a female donor with papillary thyroid cancer or a benign thyroid nodule (not recorded which). Some clones in this sample may be carry-over from other donors' samples.

Ten or more counts support this clone. The rearrangement uses TRBV29-1 and TRBJ1-2; 7 bases map to TRBD1. V trimming: 3 bases; J trimming: 8 bases; junction bases outside the gene matches: 6. Germline CDR1 reads SQVTM; CDR2 reads ANQGSEA. The CDR3 loop spans 12 amino acids. The CDR3 sequence: CSVERGLGGYTF. CDR3 nucleotides: TGCAGCGTTGAGAGGGGGCTAGGGGGCTACACCTTC.

The genes are TRBV20-1 and TRBJ2-7, with 11 bases fitting TRBD2. CDR3 length: 14 residues. Germline CDR1 is DFQATT and CDR2 is SNEGSKA (reference sequence). The junction had 7 bases not matched to a gene; V was cut back by 6 bases and J by 3 bases. CDR3 amino acids: CSAQTSGAYYEQYF. For the CDR3, the DNA is TGCAGTGCCCAGACTAGCGGGGCTTACTACGAGCAGTACTTC.

This clone has at least ten counts. Other DNA sequences from this sample encode an identical CDR3 as well. The chain employs TRBV18 and TRBJ2-7; tentative D call: TRBD2 (6 bases). Per germline, CDR1 KGHSH and CDR2 LQKENI. V was clipped by 6 bases and J by 4 bases, with 28 bases between them. CDR3 length: 18 amino acids. The CDR3 nucleotides read TGTGCCAGCTCCCTCCGTGCCCAGTCCGGGACTGCAGCATACGAGCAGTACTTC. Protein sequence: CASSLRAQSGTAAYEQYF. Using reference TRBV18 and TRBJ2-7 for the parts outside the CDR3, the full variable domain is NAGVMQNPRHLVRRRGQEARLRCSPMKGHSHVYWYRQLPEEGLKFMVYLQKENIIDESGMPKERFSAEFPKEGPSILRIQQVVRGDSAAYFCASSLRAQSGTAAYEQYFGPGTRLTVT.

This clone rates as medium-sized. The genes are TRBV6-2 or TRBV6-3 and TRBJ1-1, with D uncertain. Germline V gene sequence: CDR1 MNHEY, CDR2 SVGEGT. The CDR3 sequence is 15 residues long. Trimming removed 0 bases from V and 5 bases from J, with 13 bases in between. CDR3: CASSYSSVTGTEAFF. The DNA of the CDR3 is TGTGCCAGCAGTTACTCTTCAGTTACTGGGACTGAAGCTTTCTTT.

Turning to this clone: A much larger clone differs by one base, so this may be a read error. The chain employs TRBV29-1 and TRBJ1-1, with D possibly being TRBD1 (6 bases). From germline, CDR1 is SQVTM and CDR2 ANQGSEA. The CDR3 is made up of 14 amino acids. The germline V and J ends were trimmed by 7 bases and 0 bases, with 15 bases remaining between them. DNA of the CDR3: TGCAGCGCGGGACATGGGGACATGAACACTGAAGCTTTCTTT. It codes for CSAGHGDMNTEAFF.

A single count supports this clone. V usage is TRBV2 and J usage is TRBJ2-2, with TRBD2 identical over 8 bases. CDR1 is SNHLY, CDR2 FYNNEI, per germline. The CDR3 extends over 15 amino acids. After removal of 5 bases from V and 0 bases from J, the junction contained 2 bases not matched to a gene. CDR3 residues: CASSTSGSNTGELFF. CDR3 nucleotides: TGTGCCAGCAGTACTAGCGGTTCGAACACCGGGGAGCTGTTTTTT.

This clone came up a few times. DNA of the CDR3: TGTGCCAGCAGTTCCGCCGGGACTAGGGCCGGGGAGCTGTTTTTT. Translating gives CASSSAGTRAGELFF. This rearrangement joins TRBV27 to TRBJ2-2, with 8 nucleotides matching TRBD2. J lost 6 bases, V lost 4 bases, and 7 bases had no gene match. Germline CDR1 is MNHEY and CDR2 is SMNVEV (reference sequence). The CDR3 contains 15 residues.

This clone is labeled medium-sized. Within the sample, other DNA sequences also encode this same CDR3. The rearrangement joins TRBV7-2 to TRBJ2-7; weak D call: TRBD1 (6 bases). The CDR3 is made up of 14 amino acids. The V and J ends lost 2 bases and 1 base respectively, with 9 bases between them. The germline V gene has CDR1 SGHTA and CDR2 FQGNSA. CDR3 loop: CASSLTTGSYEQYF. The CDR3 bases are TGTGCCAGCAGCTTAACGACAGGATCCTACGAGCAGTACTTC.

Many counts were recorded for this clone. The V gene is TRBV4-1, the J gene TRBJ2-7, with TRBD2 matching 7 bases. The ends lost 1 base at V and 2 bases at J; junction bases unmatched: 5. Germline V gene lookup returns CDR1 MGHRA and CDR2 YSYEKL. There are 15 residues in the CDR3. CDR3 amino acids: CASSQGGGSAYEQYF. In nucleotides, the CDR3 is TGCGCCAGCAGCCAAGGTGGCGGGAGTGCCTACGAGCAGTACTTC.

This clone was seen repeatedly, ten times or more. The chain uses TRBV9 and TRBJ2-5; D is tentatively TRBD1 or TRBD2 (5 bases each). The CDR3 loop spans 15 amino acids. CDR1 is SGDLS and CDR2 is YYNGEE in the germline V gene. Trimming shortened V by 6 bases and J by 7 bases, and 22 bases separated the two germline ends. The CDR3 DNA sequence: TGTGCCAGCACACGATCCGGGACCAGGATGGGGACCCAGTACTTC. Its protein product is CASTRSGTRMGTQYF.

This sequence joins TRBV27 and TRBJ1-1; 9 nucleotides align to TRBD1. The CDR3 runs to 16 residues. Looked up from germline, CDR1 is MNHEY and CDR2 is SMNVEV (reference sequence). V lost 4 bases to trimming and J lost 9 bases; unmatched junction nucleotides: 15. CDR3 nucleotides: TGTGCCAGCAGTTCCTGGACAGGGGCCGGAACCAGCCAAGCTTTCTTT. It yields the protein CASSSWTGAGTSQAFF.

CDR3 amino acids: CASSSMTTTGPYTQYF. CDR3 DNA sequence: TGTGCCAGCAGCTCAATGACCACGACAGGCCCGTATACGCAGTATTTT. The chain combines TRBV11-2 with TRBJ2-3; TRBD1 might be the D (6 bases). The ends were cut back, 4 bases at V and 7 bases at J, with 21 bases in the middle. Germline V gene lookup returns CDR1 SGHAT and CDR2 FQNNGV. The CDR3 spans 16 residues. Using reference TRBV11-2 and TRBJ2-3 for the parts outside the CDR3, the full variable domain is EAGVAQSPRYKIIEKRQSVAFWCNPISGHATLYWYQQILGQGPKLLIQFQNNGVVDDSQLPKDRFSAERLKGVDSTLKIQPAKLEDSAVYLCASSSMTTTGPYTQYFGPGTRLTVL.

The chain employs TRBV19 and TRBJ2-7; 9 nucleotides line up with TRBD1. CDR3 length: 15 residues. Germline CDR1 is LNHDA and CDR2 is SQIVND (reference sequence). Losses at the gene ends were 3 bases for V and 3 bases for J; bases not matched to a gene: 6. The CDR3 spells CASSIGTGYVYEQYF. DNA for the CDR3: TGTGCCAGTAGTATTGGGACAGGGTACGTCTACGAGCAGTACTTC.

This clone was counted at least ten times. The genes are TRBV5-4 and TRBJ2-2; D is perhaps TRBD2 (5 bases). The CDR3 contains 15 residues. Per germline, CDR1 SGHNT and CDR2 YYREEE (reference sequence). V lost 4 bases to trimming and J lost 1 base, with 11 bases between them. The CDR3, as DNA: TGTGCCAGCAGCCTAGGTGCGGGGAACACCGGGGAGCTGTTTTTT. Its protein product is CASSLGAGNTGELFF.

This clone was seen a few times. CDR3 region: CASKGRSYEQYF. CDR3 nucleotides: TGTGCCAGCAAGGGCAGAAGCTACGAGCAGTACTTC. The chain uses TRBV6-2 or TRBV6-3 and TRBJ2-7; D call uncertain. Trimming removed 7 bases at V and 3 bases at J, with 10 bases between. CDR1 is MNHEY, CDR2 SVGEGT, per germline. This CDR3 is 12 amino acids long.

This clone was seen many times. The chain joins TRBV5-1 to TRBJ2-2; TRBD2 matches at 9 bases. The CDR3 extends over 15 amino acids. V shed 0 bases and J 6 bases; nucleotides not matched to a gene: 3. The germline gives CDR1 SGHRS, CDR2 YFSETQ. The CDR3 here is CASSLEGLAAGELFF. As DNA, the CDR3 is TGCGCCAGCAGCTTGGAGGGACTAGCAGCCGGGGAGCTGTTTTTT.

The CDR3 DNA is TGCAGTGCTAGGATGGGACTAGCGGTATGGGGCGAGCAGTACTTC. Translation: CSARMGLAVWGEQYF. This chain joins TRBV20-1 and TRBJ2-7; the match to TRBD2 covers 11 bases. This CDR3 is 15 amino acids long. Germline trimming cut 3 bases from V and 6 bases from J; bases unmatched to any gene: 10. Germline CDR1 and CDR2: DFQATT and SNEGSKA (reference sequence).

This clone was counted a few times. The chain uses TRBV25-1 and TRBJ2-1; D may be TRBD2 (6 bases). From germline, CDR1 is MGHDK and CDR2 SYGVNS. Trimming removed 1 base from V and 6 bases from J, with 7 bases in between. The CDR3 length is 13 residues. DNA of the CDR3: TGTGCCAGCAGTGAATGGGGGGTCAATGAGCAGTTCTTC. It specifies CASSEWGVNEQFF.

This clone was seen a few times. V is TRBV28 and J is TRBJ1-2; D gene uncertain. V lost 10 bases to trimming and J lost 8 bases, with 26 bases between them. The CDR3 sequence is 15 residues long. Germline V lookup: CDR1 MDHEN, CDR2 SYDVKM. As DNA, the CDR3 is TGTGCCATCAGCCTCGGCGGCGTGTGGGTGGGAGGCTACACCTTC. Amino acid sequence: CAISLGGVWVGGYTF.

This rearrangement joins TRBV4-2 to TRBJ1-1; D is unresolved. Germline CDR1 is LGHNA and CDR2 is YNFKEQ. The CDR3 covers 15 residues. The V end was cut by 0 bases, the J end by 0 bases, with 8 bases between. This CDR3 reads CASSQDLTMNTEAFF. The CDR3 DNA sequence: TGTGCCAGCAGCCAAGATCTCACCATGAACACTGAAGCTTTCTTT.

This clone was counted a few times. The J gene is TRBJ2-3, the V gene TRBV19; 9 bases agree with TRBD1. CDR1 is LNHDA and CDR2 is SQIVND in the germline V gene (reference sequence). Germline trimming cut 7 bases from V and 7 bases from J; bases unmatched to any gene: 6. The CDR3 contains 13 residues. In DNA form, the CDR3 reads TGTGCCAGTATAAAACAGGGGGCATATACGCAGTATTTT. Translation: CASIKQGAYTQYF.

The chain joins TRBV7-2 to TRBJ1-2, with D unclear. CDR3 length equals 14 residues. V shed 1 base and J shed 2 bases, with 8 bases lying between them. The germline CDR1 and CDR2 sequences are SGHTA and FQGNSA. As DNA, the CDR3 is TGTGCCAGCAGCTTAGATAGCGGGAACTATGGCTACACCTTC. Amino acid sequence: CASSLDSGNYGYTF. Looking up the rest from reference TRBV7-2 and TRBJ1-2 gives the full variable domain: GAGVSQSPSNKVTEKGKDVELRCDPISGHTALYWYRQSLGQGLEFLIYFQGNSAPDKSGLPSDRFSAERTGGSVSTLTIQRTQQEDSAVYLCASSLDSGNYGYTFGSGTRLTVV.

V and J are TRBV12-3 or TRBV12-4 and TRBJ1-2; no firm D call. The CDR3 has 13 residues. V lost 5 bases and J lost 1, with 8 bases in between. CDR3 DNA: TGTGCCAGCAGTCCCGGGATTAACTATGGCTACACCTTC. It specifies CASSPGINYGYTF.